This entry lists 16 T cell receptor beta chains sequenced from one sample in a study of blood T cell repertoires in COVID-19. Sequenced by immunoSEQ multiplex PCR; TCRdb stores in-frame clones only, minus some. In the table there are about 370,000 clones, roughly 90% of which are singletons. Sequencing was performed on peripheral blood. The origin of the receptors is a woman aged 25 to 39 with COVID-19, enrolled during active disease.

Worth noting for this clone: The same CDR3 arises from other DNA sequences in this sample as well. This chain connects TRBV9 to TRBJ2-6; a possible D gene is TRBD1 (5 bases). V was shortened by 0 bases and J by 0 bases, with 7 bases between the two germline ends. Per the germline V gene, CDR1 is SGDLS and CDR2 is YYNGEE. The CDR3 extends over 16 amino acids. The CDR3 nucleotides are TGTGCCAGCAGCGTAGATGGGGCCTCTGGGGCCAACGTCCTGACTTTC. This gives the protein CASSVDGASGANVLTF.

This clone was found a few times. The genes are TRBV7-2 and TRBJ2-3; a weak D match, TRBD2 (6 bases). The CDR3 length is 15 residues. The V end was cut by 1 base, the J end by 0 bases, with 8 bases between. CDR1 and CDR2 from the germline V gene are SGHTA and FQGNSA. CDR3 region: CASSLGGTSTDTQYF. CDR3 DNA sequence: TGTGCCAGCAGCTTAGGCGGGACTAGCACAGATACGCAGTATTTT. The full variable domain, completed using reference TRBV7-2 and TRBJ2-3, is GAGVSQSPSNKVTEKGKDVELRCDPISGHTALYWYRQSLGQGLEFLIYFQGNSAPDKSGLPSDRFSAERTGGSVSTLTIQRTQQEDSAVYLCASSLGGTSTDTQYFGPGTRLTVL.

In the case of this clone: One end of the junction fails to match germline, which may point to a read error. The chain combines TRBV7-7 with TRBJ2-1, with 14 bases matching TRBD2. The CDR3 is made up of 16 amino acids. Looked up from germline, CDR1 is SSHAT and CDR2 is FNYEAQ (reference sequence). CDR3 DNA: TGTGCTAGCAGCTCCCGACTAGCGGGAGGGTACAATGAGCAGTTCTTC. Translation gives CASSSRLAGGYNEQFF. The full variable domain, in which reference TRBV7-7 and TRBJ2-1 provide the parts outside the CDR3, is GAGVSQSPRYKVTKRGQDVTLRCDPISSHATLYWYQQALGQGPEFLTYFNYEAQPDKSGLPSDRFSAERPEGSISTLTIQRTEQRDSAMYRCASSSRLAGGYNEQFFGPGTRLTVL.

The V and J genes are TRBV7-8 and TRBJ1-5; D gene uncertain. V was shortened by 2 bases and J by 1 base, with 12 bases between the two germline ends. The CDR3 spans 16 residues. The germline CDR1 and CDR2 sequences are SGHVS and FQNEAQ. In DNA form, the CDR3 reads TGTGCCAGCAGCTTATACGCGGTAATCAGCAATCAGCCCCAGCATTTT. This codes for CASSLYAVISNQPQHF.

The rearrangement joins TRBV4-3 to TRBJ1-2, with D hard to call. Germline V CDR1 and CDR2: LGHNA, YSLEER. The CDR3 spans 15 residues. The V end lost 1 base, the J end lost 3 bases, and 12 bases lay between the germline ends. The CDR3 DNA sequence: TGCGCCAGCAGCCAAGCGGAGGGTCCCTACTATGGCTACACCTTC. As protein: CASSQAEGPYYGYTF.

This sequence joins TRBV9 and TRBJ2-3; 7 bases align to TRBD2. The CDR3 extends over 16 amino acids. The germline V gene encodes CDR1 SGDLS and CDR2 YYNGEE. The V segment lost 0 bases and the J segment 2 bases; nucleotides outside the gene matches: 6. In DNA form, the CDR3 reads TGTGCCAGCAGCGTAGGAGCGCGGGGGTTCACAGATACGCAGTATTTT. It codes for CASSVGARGFTDTQYF.

The chain links TRBV2 to TRBJ1-1; tentative D call: TRBD1 (5 bases). Germline CDR1 is SNHLY and CDR2 is FYNNEI. V lost 5 bases and J 11 bases, leaving 15 bases between the germline ends. This CDR3 contains 12 residues. The CDR3 region is CASSRDFGEAFF. The CDR3 DNA reads as TGTGCCAGCAGTCGGGACTTCGGGGAGGCTTTCTTT.

The chain joins TRBV10-1 to TRBJ1-2; D is possibly TRBD1 (5 bases). Germline V lookup: CDR1 WNHNN, CDR2 SYGVQD (reference sequence). The germline V and J ends were trimmed by 9 bases and 1 base, with 12 bases remaining between them. The CDR3 contains 13 residues. CDR3 DNA: TGCGCCAGTTCCCCAGGGCTTAACTATGGCTACACCTTC. Its translation: CASSPGLNYGYTF.

CDR3 sequence: CASSLGAGGIQPQHF. The CDR3 nucleotides are TGCGCCAGCAGCTTGGGCGCAGGGGGCATTCAGCCCCAGCATTTT. V usage is TRBV5-1 and J usage is TRBJ1-5, with 8 bases aligning to TRBD1. Per germline, CDR1 SGHRS and CDR2 YFSETQ. The CDR3 runs 15 residues. J was trimmed by 6 bases and V by 0 bases; bases with no gene match: 5.

The V gene is TRBV12-5, the J gene TRBJ2-6; tentative D call: TRBD1 (6 bases). There are 15 residues in the CDR3. V shed 3 bases and J shed 4 bases, with 10 bases lying between them. The germline V gene has CDR1 LGHNT and CDR2 FRNRAP. In nucleotides, the CDR3 is TGTGCTAGTGGTTTACAGGGCCCCGGGGCCAACGTCCTGACTTTC. This sequence encodes CASGLQGPGANVLTF.

The rearrangement links TRBV2 to TRBJ1-2; perhaps TRBD1 as D (5 bases). From germline, CDR1 is SNHLY and CDR2 FYNNEI. The V gene lost 4 bases and the J gene lost 4 bases, with 13 bases spanning the gap. This CDR3 comprises 14 residues. The CDR3 sequence is CASSAIETVYGYTF. The CDR3 bases are TGTGCCAGCAGTGCGATCGAGACAGTCTATGGCTACACCTTC.

This chain uses TRBV7-8 with TRBJ1-5, with D hard to call. Germline-derived CDR1 and CDR2 are SGHVS and FQNEAQ. The CDR3 totals 14 residues. V was clipped by 2 bases and J by 3 bases, with 8 bases between them. The CDR3 nucleotides are TGTGCCAGCAGCTTACTGGGCCCCAATCAGCCCCAGCATTTT. Translation gives CASSLLGPNQPQHF.

This chain links TRBV7-9 with TRBJ1-1; unclear D gene. Germline V lookup: CDR1 SEHNR, CDR2 FQNEAQ (reference sequence). The V end lost 2 bases, the J end lost 3 bases, and 13 bases lay between the germline ends. This CDR3 contains 15 residues. The CDR3 reads CASSLSRTGYTEAFF. CDR3 coding DNA: TGTGCCAGCAGCTTATCAAGGACGGGGTACACTGAAGCTTTCTTT.

This rearrangement joins TRBV23-1 to TRBJ2-2; 8 nucleotides line up with TRBD2. TRBV23-1 is filed as an ORF, its function uncertain. J gave up 4 bases and V 4 bases, and 14 bases lay outside the gene matches. The CDR3 has 18 amino acids. CDR3 residues: CASSRKEPGTRATGELFF. The CDR3 nucleotides read TGCGCCAGCAGTCGGAAGGAACCCGGGACTAGGGCCACCGGGGAGCTGTTTTTT.

The rearrangement links TRBV10-3 to TRBJ1-5; D not certain. Germline V gene data show CDR1 as ENHRY and CDR2 as SYGVKD. V was shortened by 0 bases and J by 0 bases, with 6 bases between the two germline ends. The CDR3 is 15 amino acids. The CDR3 DNA is TGTGCCATCAGTGAGTCGTTATTTAGCAATCAGCCCCAGCATTTT. Its protein product is CAISESLFSNQPQHF.

The V gene is TRBV6-2 or TRBV6-3, the J gene TRBJ2-4; D might be TRBD1 (6 bases). The CDR3 extends over 14 amino acids. Looked up from germline, CDR1 is MNHEY and CDR2 is SVGEGT. The germline V and J ends were trimmed by 5 bases and 9 bases, with 17 bases remaining between them. DNA for the CDR3: TGTGCCAGCAGTGCCCGGGACACCCCAGGCATTCAGTACTTC. Residues: CASSARDTPGIQYF.